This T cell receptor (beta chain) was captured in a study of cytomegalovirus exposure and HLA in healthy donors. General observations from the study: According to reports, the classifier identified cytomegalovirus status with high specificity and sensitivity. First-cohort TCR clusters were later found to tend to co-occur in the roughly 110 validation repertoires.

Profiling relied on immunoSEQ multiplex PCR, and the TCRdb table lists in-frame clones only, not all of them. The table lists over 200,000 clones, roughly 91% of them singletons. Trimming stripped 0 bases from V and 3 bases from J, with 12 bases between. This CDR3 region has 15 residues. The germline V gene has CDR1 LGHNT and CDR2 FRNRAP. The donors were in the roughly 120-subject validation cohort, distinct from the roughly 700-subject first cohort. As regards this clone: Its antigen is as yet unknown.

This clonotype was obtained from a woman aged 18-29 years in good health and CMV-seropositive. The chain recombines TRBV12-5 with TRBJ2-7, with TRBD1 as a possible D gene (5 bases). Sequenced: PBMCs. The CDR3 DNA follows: TGTGCTAGTGGTTTGGTACTCCAGGGTAGCTACGAGCAGTACTTC. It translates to CASGLVLQGSYEQYF.